This T cell receptor beta chain derives from a study of shared clonotypes between healthy human individuals (dated by TCRdb to between 2020 and 2021). Background on the whole study: A few men and two women, aged 18 to 49 years, made up the cohort. For each donor, three plates each were used for CD4 naive and CD4 memory, two plates were used for CD8 naive, and one plate was used for CD8 memory. Blood TCR repertoires of roughly 5 healthy adults were deeply sequenced to estimate repertoire size and the extent of clonotype sharing between individuals. Different laboratories and diverse techniques were used to prepare libraries and sequence TCR repertoires, to increase sequencing depth and limit assay-specific biases. Each donor's leukapheresis produced roughly between roughly 0.85 and 9 billion PBMCs.

From the cysteine through the phenylalanine, the CDR3 covers 14 amino acids. The DNA shown is the 42-base CDR3, in frame from base 1. V has 2 bases trimmed and J has 7 bases trimmed; junction bases matching no gene number 4. CDR1 and CDR2 are drawn from the germline V gene (reference sequence): SGHNT, YYREEE. Here is what the overall study found, with its caveats: Based on pairwise subsampling, the degree of clonotype sharing among donors was expected to be affected by sequencing depth. Rarefaction of sorted-subset datasets indicated incomplete sequencing despite the large sequencing depth. Clonotypes shared by all four sorted-subset donors showed higher generation probabilities than non-shared clonotypes. Sharing across several donors was observed for around 5% of naive CD4, about 3.2% of naive CD8, over 2% of memory CD4, and about 0.39% of memory CD8 clonotypes. Estimated clonotype richness was generally larger for naive than for memory subsets. Because the study included only a small number of donors, the genetic and exposure-history diversity represented was limited. Sampling was limited to blood, and TCR repertoires in tissue likely differ from TCR repertoires in blood.

As regards this clone: Its antigen remains unidentified. Base-call qualities are not available, and no considerably larger clone is one nucleotide away.

Donors were healthy HIV-negative adults with no recently reported acute infections or vaccinations. All donors were Caucasian adults living in Nashville, Tennessee, USA. CD4+ T cells were enriched by magnetic negative selection, after which naive cells were positively selected on CD45RA and the negative fraction was taken as the memory subset. Blood was obtained by leukapheresis, after which PBMCs were separated by Ficoll-Histopaque density gradient centrifugation and cryopreserved in liquid nitrogen vapor phase. Purity and quantity of every magnetically sorted T cell population were checked by analytical flow cytometry. Genomic DNA was isolated from every sorted fraction and measured by UV absorbance on a Nanodrop 2000c. TCR CDR3 regions were amplified from genomic DNA by multiplex PCR using the deep immunoSEQ assay. Genomic DNA extracted from each cell subset was distributed evenly over all wells of several immunoSEQ 96-well plates, and each plate served as one replicate. For sorted subsets, 150 to 250 ng genomic DNA, equal to some 30,000 T cell genomes, was loaded into each replicate PCR. Purified libraries were quantified with a Qubit 3.0 fluorometer, sized on a Bioanalyzer 2100, and re-quantified with the KAPA Library Quantification kit. Every immunoSEQ 96-well plate was sequenced on a separate single-read 150-cycle Illumina NextSeq 550 flow cell. The study's processing was this. The immunoSEQ output contained only junctional sequences without quality scores, so filtering could not match that applied to full-length reads. Sequences were annotated with PyIR, a Python wrapper for IgBLAST v1.9, and V/J genes and CDR3 were assigned using IMGT germline references. Reads were filtered out if the reads had weak V/J assignments (E-value above 1e-6), no CDR3, stop codons, out-of-frame junctions, or ambiguous translated residues. V3J clonotypes were defined as sequences sharing an identical inferred V gene, J gene, and CDR3 amino acid sequence. Percentage overlap between repertoires was calculated by dividing the number of shared unique clonotypes by the size of the smaller repertoire. RTK rarefaction, the Chao1 estimator, and Recon v2.1 estimates of unobserved clonotypes were used to assess repertoire richness. Generation probabilities for all TCRbeta clonotypes obtained by the gDNA method from a few donors were computed using OLGA. In TCRdb, the immuneACCESS table is reduced to in-frame sequences with V and J assigned. These tables do not hold every clone; where another copy was compared, an unresolved V gene accounts for under half, and the others remain unexplained. That table is the source of V, J and clone size, and D and trimming were worked out from the DNA. The sample table shows about 2.3 million clones, and about 90% are seen once. The ten largest clones take up roughly 0.34% of the sample.

This TCR was sampled from a man aged 18 to 29 in good health. Some clones in this sample may be carry-over from other donors' samples. Input material: naive CD4+ T cells from PBMCs. Interpreted using the paper, the cell subset or site label stands for: CD45RA+ positively selected. The chain links TRBV5-4 with TRBJ2-4; 9 bases in the middle match TRBD2. The DNA is TGTGCCAGCAGCTTACCGGGACTAGCTAACATTCAGTACTTC. It encodes CASSLPGLANIQYF. Reference TRBV5-4 and TRBJ2-4 genes cover what lies past the CDR3, so the full variable domain is ETGVTQSPTHLIKTRGQQVTLRCSSQSGHNTVSWYQQALGQGPQFIFQYYREEENGRGNFPPRFSGLQFPNYSSELNVNALELDDSALYLCASSLPGLANIQYFGAGTRLSVL.